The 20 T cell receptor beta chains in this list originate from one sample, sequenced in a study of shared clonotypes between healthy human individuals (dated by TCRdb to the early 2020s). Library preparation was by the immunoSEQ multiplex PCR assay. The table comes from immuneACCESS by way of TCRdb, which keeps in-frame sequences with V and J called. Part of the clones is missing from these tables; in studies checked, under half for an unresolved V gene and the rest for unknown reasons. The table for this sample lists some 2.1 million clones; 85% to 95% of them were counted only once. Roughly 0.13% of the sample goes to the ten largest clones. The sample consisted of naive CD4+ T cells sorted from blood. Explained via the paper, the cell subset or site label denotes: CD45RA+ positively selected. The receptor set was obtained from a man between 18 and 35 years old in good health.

The CDR3 bases are TGTGCCAGCAACCGAGGGCTGATAAACACTGAAGCTTTCTTT. It encodes CASNRGLINTEAFF. This chain uses TRBV2 with TRBJ1-1; D gene unclear. The CDR3 is made up of 14 amino acids. Looked up from germline, CDR1 is SNHLY and CDR2 is FYNNEI. The V and J ends lost 7 bases and 2 bases respectively, with 14 bases between them.

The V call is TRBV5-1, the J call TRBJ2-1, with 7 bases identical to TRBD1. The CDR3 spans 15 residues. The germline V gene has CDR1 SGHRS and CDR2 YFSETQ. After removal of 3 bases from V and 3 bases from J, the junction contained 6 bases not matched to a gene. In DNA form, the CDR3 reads TGCGCCAGCAGCTCGGGACAGAGTTTCTACAATGAGCAGTTCTTC. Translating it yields CASSSGQSFYNEQFF.

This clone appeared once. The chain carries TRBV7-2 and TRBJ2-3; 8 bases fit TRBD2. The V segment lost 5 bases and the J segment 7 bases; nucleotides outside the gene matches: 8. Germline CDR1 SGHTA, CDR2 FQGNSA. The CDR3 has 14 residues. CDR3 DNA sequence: TGTGCCAGCAGCGGACGACTAGCGCGGAATACGCAGTATTTT. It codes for CASSGRLARNTQYF.

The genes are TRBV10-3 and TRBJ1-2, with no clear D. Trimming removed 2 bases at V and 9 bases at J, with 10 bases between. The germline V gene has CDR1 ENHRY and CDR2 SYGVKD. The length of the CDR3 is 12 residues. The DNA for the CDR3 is TGTGCCATCAGTGAGGACCCGCAGAGCTACACCTTC. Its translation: CAISEDPQSYTF.

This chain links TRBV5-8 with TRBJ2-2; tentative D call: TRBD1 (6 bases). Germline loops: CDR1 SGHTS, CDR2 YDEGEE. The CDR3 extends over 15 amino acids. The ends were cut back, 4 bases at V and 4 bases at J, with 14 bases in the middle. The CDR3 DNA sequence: TGTGCCAGCAGCCCACGGACAGTCAGCACCGGGGAGCTGTTTTTT. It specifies CASSPRTVSTGELFF.

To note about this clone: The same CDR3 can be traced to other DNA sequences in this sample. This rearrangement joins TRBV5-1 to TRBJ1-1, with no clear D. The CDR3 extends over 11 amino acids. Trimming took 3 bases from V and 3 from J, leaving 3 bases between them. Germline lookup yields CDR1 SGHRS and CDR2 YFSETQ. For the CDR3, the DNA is TGCGCCAGCAGCTCCGACACTGAAGCTTTCTTT. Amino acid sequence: CASSSDTEAFF.

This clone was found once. CDR3 loop: CASSLGNRRMNTEAFF. The CDR3 coding sequence is TGTGCCAGCAGCTTAGGTAACAGGAGAATGAACACTGAAGCTTTCTTT. This chain uses TRBV11-2 with TRBJ1-1; TRBD1 is a possible D gene (5 bases). Germline CDR1 SGHAT, CDR2 FQNNGV. The CDR3 sequence is 16 residues long. Trimming removed 1 base from V and 0 bases from J, with 12 bases in between. The complete variable domain, with remaining parts taken from reference TRBV11-2 and TRBJ1-1, reads EAGVAQSPRYKIIEKRQSVAFWCNPISGHATLYWYQQILGQGPKLLIQFQNNGVVDDSQLPKDRFSAERLKGVDSTLKIQPAKLEDSAVYLCASSLGNRRMNTEAFFGQGTRLTVV.

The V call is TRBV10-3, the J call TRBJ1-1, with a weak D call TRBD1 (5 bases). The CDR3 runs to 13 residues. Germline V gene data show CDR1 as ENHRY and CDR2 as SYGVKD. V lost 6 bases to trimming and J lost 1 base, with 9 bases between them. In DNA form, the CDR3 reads TGTGCCATCAGGCGGGACGGGAACACTGAAGCTTTCTTT. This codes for CAIRRDGNTEAFF.

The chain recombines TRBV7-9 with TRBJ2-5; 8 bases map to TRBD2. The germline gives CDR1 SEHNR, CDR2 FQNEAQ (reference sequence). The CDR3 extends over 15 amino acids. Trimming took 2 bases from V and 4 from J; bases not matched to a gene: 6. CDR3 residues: CASSLMAGGTETQYF. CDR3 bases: TGTGCCAGCAGCTTAATGGCGGGGGGAACAGAGACCCAGTACTTC.

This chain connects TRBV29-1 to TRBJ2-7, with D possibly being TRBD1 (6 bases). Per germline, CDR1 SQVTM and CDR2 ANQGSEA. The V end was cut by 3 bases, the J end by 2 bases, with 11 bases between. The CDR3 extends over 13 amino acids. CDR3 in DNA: TGCAGCGTTGAGATGGGGGCCCCCTACGAGCAGTACTTC. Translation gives CSVEMGAPYEQYF.

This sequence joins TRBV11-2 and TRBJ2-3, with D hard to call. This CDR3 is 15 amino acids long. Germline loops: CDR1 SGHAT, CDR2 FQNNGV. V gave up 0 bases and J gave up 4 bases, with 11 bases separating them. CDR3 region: CASSLDRIVSDTQYF. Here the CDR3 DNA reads TGTGCCAGCAGCTTAGATAGGATAGTATCAGATACGCAGTATTTT. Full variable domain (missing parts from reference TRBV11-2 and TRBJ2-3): EAGVAQSPRYKIIEKRQSVAFWCNPISGHATLYWYQQILGQGPKLLIQFQNNGVVDDSQLPKDRFSAERLKGVDSTLKIQPAKLEDSAVYLCASSLDRIVSDTQYFGPGTRLTVL.

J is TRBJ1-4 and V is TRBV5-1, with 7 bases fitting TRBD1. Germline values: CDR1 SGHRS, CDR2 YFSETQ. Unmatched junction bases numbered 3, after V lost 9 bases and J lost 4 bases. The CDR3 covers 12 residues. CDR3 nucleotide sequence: TGCGCCACCCGGGACAGTAATGAAAAACTGTTTTTT. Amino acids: CATRDSNEKLFF.

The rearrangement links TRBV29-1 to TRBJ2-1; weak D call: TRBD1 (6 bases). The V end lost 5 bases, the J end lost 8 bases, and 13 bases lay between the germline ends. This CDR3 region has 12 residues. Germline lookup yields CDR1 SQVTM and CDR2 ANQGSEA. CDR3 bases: TGCAGCGTTAGGCGGGCAGGGGATGAGCAGTTCTTC. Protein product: CSVRRAGDEQFF.

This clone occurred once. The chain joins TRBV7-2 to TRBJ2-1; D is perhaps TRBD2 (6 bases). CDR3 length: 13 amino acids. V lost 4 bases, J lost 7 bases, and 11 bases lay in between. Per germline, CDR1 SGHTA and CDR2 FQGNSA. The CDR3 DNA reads TGTGCCAGCAGCTCGGAGGGCTGGAATGAGCAGTTCTTC. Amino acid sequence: CASSSEGWNEQFF.

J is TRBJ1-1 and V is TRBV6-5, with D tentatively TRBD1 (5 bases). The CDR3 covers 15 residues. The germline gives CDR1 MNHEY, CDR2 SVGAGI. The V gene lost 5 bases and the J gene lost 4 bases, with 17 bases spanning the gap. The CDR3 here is CASSLRGPTGTEAFF. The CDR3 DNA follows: TGTGCCAGCAGTCTCCGGGGCCCGACGGGCACTGAAGCTTTCTTT.

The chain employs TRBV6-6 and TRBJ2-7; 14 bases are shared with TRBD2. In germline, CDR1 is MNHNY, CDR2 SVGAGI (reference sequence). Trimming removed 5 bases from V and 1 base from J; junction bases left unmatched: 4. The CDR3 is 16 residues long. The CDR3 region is CASSTGLAGASYEQYF. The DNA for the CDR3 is TGTGCCAGCAGTACGGGACTAGCGGGAGCGTCCTACGAGCAGTACTTC.

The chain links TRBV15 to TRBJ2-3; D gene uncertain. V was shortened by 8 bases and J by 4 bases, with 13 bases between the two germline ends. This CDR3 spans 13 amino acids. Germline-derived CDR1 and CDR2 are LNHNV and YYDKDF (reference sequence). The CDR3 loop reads CATGLLDPDTQYF. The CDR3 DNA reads TGTGCCACCGGGCTTTTAGATCCAGATACGCAGTATTTT.

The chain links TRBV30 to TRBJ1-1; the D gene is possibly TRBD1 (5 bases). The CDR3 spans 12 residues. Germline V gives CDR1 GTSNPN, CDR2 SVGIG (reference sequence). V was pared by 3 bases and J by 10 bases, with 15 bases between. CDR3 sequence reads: CAWRRGPERAFF. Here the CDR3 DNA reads TGTGCCTGGAGGCGGGGCCCTGAGAGAGCTTTCTTT.

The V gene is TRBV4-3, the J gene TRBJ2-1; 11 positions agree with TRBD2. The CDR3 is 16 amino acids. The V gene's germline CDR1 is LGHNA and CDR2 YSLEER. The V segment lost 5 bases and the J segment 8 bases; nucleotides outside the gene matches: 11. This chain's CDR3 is CASSNRLLAGDHEQFF. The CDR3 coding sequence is TGCGCCAGCAGCAATAGACTACTAGCGGGAGATCATGAGCAGTTCTTC.

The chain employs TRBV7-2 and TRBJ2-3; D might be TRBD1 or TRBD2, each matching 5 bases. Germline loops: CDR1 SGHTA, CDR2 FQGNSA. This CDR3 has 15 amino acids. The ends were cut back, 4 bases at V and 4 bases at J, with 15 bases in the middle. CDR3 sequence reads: CASSSEAGAPDTQYF. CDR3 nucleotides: TGTGCCAGCAGCTCCGAGGCCGGGGCCCCAGATACGCAGTATTTT.